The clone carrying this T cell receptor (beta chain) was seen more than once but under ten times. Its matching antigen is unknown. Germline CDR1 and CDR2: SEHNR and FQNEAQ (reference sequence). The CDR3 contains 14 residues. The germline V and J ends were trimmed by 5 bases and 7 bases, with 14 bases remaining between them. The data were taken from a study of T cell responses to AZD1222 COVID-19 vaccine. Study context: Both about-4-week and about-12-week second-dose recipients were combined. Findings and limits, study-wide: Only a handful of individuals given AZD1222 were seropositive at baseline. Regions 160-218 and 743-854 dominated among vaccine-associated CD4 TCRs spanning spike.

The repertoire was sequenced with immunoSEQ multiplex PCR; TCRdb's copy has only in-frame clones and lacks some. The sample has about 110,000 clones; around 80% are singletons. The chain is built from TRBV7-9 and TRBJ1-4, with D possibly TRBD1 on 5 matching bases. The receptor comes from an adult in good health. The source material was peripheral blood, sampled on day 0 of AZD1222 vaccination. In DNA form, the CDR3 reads TGTGCCAGCAGCCCCCAGGGAGTCAGTGAAAAACTGTTTTTT. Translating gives CASSPQGVSEKLFF.